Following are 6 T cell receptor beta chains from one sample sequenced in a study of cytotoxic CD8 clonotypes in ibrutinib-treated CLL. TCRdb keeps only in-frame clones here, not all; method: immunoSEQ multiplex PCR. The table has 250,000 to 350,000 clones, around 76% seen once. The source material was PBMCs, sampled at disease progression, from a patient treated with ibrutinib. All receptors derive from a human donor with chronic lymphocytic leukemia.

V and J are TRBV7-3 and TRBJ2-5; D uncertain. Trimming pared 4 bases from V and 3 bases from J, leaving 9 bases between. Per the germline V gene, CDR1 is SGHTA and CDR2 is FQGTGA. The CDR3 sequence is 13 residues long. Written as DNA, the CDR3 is TGTGCCAGCAGCTCCGGACGGGAAGAGACCCAGTACTTC. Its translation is CASSSGREETQYF.

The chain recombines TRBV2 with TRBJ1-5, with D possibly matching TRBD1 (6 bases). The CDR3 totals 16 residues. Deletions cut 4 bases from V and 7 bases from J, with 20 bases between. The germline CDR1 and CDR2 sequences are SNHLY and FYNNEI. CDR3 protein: CASSANLQGTGQPQHF. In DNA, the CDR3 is TGTGCCAGCAGTGCCAATCTCCAGGGGACCGGGCAGCCCCAGCATTTT.

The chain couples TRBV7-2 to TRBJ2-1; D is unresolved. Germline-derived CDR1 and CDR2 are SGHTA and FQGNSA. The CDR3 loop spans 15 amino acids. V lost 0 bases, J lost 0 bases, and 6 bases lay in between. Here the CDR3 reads CASSLAESSYNEQFF. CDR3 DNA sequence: TGTGCCAGCAGCTTAGCAGAGAGCTCCTACAATGAGCAGTTCTTC.

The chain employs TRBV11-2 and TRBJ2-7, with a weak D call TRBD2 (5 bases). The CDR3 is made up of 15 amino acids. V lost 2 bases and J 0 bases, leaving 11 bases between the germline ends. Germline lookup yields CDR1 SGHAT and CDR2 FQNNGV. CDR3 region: CASSLPRRSSYEQYF. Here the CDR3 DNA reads TGTGCCAGCAGCTTACCTCGGAGGAGCTCCTACGAGCAGTACTTC.

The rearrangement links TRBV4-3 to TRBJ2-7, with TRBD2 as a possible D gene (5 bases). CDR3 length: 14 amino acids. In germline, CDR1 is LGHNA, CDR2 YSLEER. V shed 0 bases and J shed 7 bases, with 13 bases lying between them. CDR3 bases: TGCGCCAGCAGCCAAGATTTTGCGGGTTGGGAGCAGTACTTC. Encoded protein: CASSQDFAGWEQYF.

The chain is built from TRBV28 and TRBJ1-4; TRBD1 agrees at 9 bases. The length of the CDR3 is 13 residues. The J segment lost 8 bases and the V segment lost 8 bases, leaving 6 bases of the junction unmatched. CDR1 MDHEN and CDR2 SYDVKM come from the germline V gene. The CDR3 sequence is CASWDRVGEKLFF. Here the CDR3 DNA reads TGTGCCAGCTGGGACAGGGTGGGCGAAAAACTGTTTTTT.